A single sample is the source of the 24 T cell receptor beta chains below, sequenced in a study of shared clonotypes between healthy human individuals. The method was immunoSEQ multiplex PCR; TCRdb's version includes in-frame clones alone and lacks a portion of them. The data show 70,000 to 95,000 clones, with 50% to 70% seen just once and around 50% held by the top ten. The specimen was memory CD8+ T cells sorted from blood. Stated subset: CD45RO+ cells pooled with CCR7-negative TemRA cells. These TCRs come from a man between 25 and 39 years old in good health.

The CDR3 DNA reads as TGTGCCAGCACCAAACTAGCGGGAGGTCATAATGAGCAGTTCTTC. As protein: CASTKLAGGHNEQFF. The chain combines TRBV6-5 with TRBJ2-1; TRBD2 aligns across 12 bases. Germline-derived CDR1 and CDR2 are MNHEY and SVGAGI. This CDR3 comprises 15 residues. Trimming took 7 bases from V and 7 from J; bases not matched to a gene: 8.

This clone was seen once. This chain joins TRBV28 and TRBJ2-5, with D tentatively TRBD1 (6 bases). The V gene's germline CDR1 is MDHEN and CDR2 SYDVKM. This CDR3 comprises 16 residues. The V end lost 3 bases, the J end lost 5 bases, and 19 bases lay between the germline ends. The CDR3 nucleotides read TGTGCCAGCAGTTTCCTCACTACGACAGGTGCCGAGACCCAGTACTTC. Protein sequence: CASSFLTTTGAETQYF.

This clone was seen more than once but under ten times. The genes are TRBV7-2 and TRBJ2-3, with D uncertain. CDR3 length equals 13 residues. The V gene lost 8 bases and the J gene lost 3 bases, with 12 bases spanning the gap. Germline V gene lookup returns CDR1 SGHTA and CDR2 FQGNSA. The CDR3 reads CASAVRVTDTQYF. The CDR3 nucleotides are TGTGCCAGCGCGGTACGGGTGACAGATACGCAGTATTTT.

The chain joins TRBV7-9 to TRBJ1-1, with 7 bases fitting TRBD1. J was trimmed by 1 base and V by 4 bases; bases with no gene match: 18. Germline CDR1 is SEHNR and CDR2 is FQNEAQ (reference sequence). CDR3 size: 19 residues. The CDR3 loop is CASSSRKGQPLVENTEAFF. The CDR3 DNA reads TGTGCCAGCAGCTCAAGAAAGGGACAGCCCCTCGTAGAGAACACTGAAGCTTTCTTT. The whole variable domain, filled in from reference TRBV7-9 and TRBJ1-1, reads DTGVSQNPRHKITKRGQNVTFRCDPISEHNRLYWYRQTLGQGPEFLTYFQNEAQLEKSRLLSDRFSAERPKGSFSTLEIQRTEQGDSAMYLCASSSRKGQPLVENTEAFFGQGTRLTVV.

V usage is TRBV11-2 and J usage is TRBJ2-1; TRBD2 matches 10 bases. Germline V gene lookup returns CDR1 SGHAT and CDR2 FQNNGV. The CDR3 runs 15 residues. The J segment lost 2 bases and the V segment lost 2 bases, leaving 0 bases of the junction unmatched. The DNA for the CDR3 is TGTGCCAGCAGCTTACTAGCGGGAGCCTACAATGAGCAGTTCTTC. Protein sequence: CASSLLAGAYNEQFF.

This clone was picked up many times. Here the CDR3 DNA reads TGCGCCAGCAGCCAAGTTTACGGGGGCTACACCTTC. Protein sequence: CASSQVYGGYTF. J is TRBJ1-2 and V is TRBV4-1; D uncertain. V was shortened by 1 base and J by 8 bases, with 8 bases between the two germline ends. The CDR3 extends over 12 amino acids. Germline values: CDR1 MGHRA, CDR2 YSYEKL.

V usage is TRBV2 and J usage is TRBJ1-4; D is undetermined. Looked up from germline, CDR1 is SNHLY and CDR2 is FYNNEI. The CDR3 has 15 residues. V was clipped by 6 bases and J by 5 bases, with 16 bases between them. CDR3 coding DNA: TGTGCCAGCAGGGAGGACTTTTTCCCAAATGAAAAACTGTTTTTT. This sequence encodes CASREDFFPNEKLFF.

The chain is built from TRBV19 and TRBJ1-5; no definite D call. Trimming stripped 9 bases from V and 4 bases from J, with 16 bases between. Germline loops: CDR1 LNHDA, CDR2 SQIVND (reference sequence). The CDR3 contains 14 residues. This chain's CDR3 is CASFLMGGNQPQHF. Written as DNA, the CDR3 is TGTGCCAGCTTCTTAATGGGTGGGAATCAGCCCCAGCATTTT.

The chain uses TRBV10-3 and TRBJ2-1; D may be TRBD2 (6 bases). V was clipped by 6 bases and J by 3 bases, with 12 bases between them. Germline loops: CDR1 ENHRY, CDR2 SYGVKD. CDR3 length: 14 residues. The CDR3: CAISEAAGYNEQFF. For the CDR3, the DNA is TGTGCCATCAGCGAGGCAGCGGGCTACAATGAGCAGTTCTTC.

This clone was recorded a few times. The rearrangement uses TRBV19 and TRBJ2-1; the match to TRBD2 covers 13 bases. This CDR3 is built from 18 residues. Germline V gene lookup returns CDR1 LNHDA and CDR2 SQIVND (reference sequence). V lost 0 bases and J lost 10; bases outside the gene matches: 12. In nucleotides, the CDR3 is TGTGCCAGTAGTATAGATCATGGGACTAGCGGGATCTGGGTGGAGCAGTTCTTC. Amino acids: CASSIDHGTSGIWVEQFF.

This clone has a count of ten or more. The chain employs TRBV28 and TRBJ2-1; the D gene is possibly TRBD1 (5 bases). The V gene lost 6 bases and the J gene lost 8 bases, with 17 bases spanning the gap. Germline V gives CDR1 MDHEN, CDR2 SYDVKM. The CDR3 has 14 amino acids. The CDR3, as DNA: TGTGCCAGCAGCCCACCACTTAGACAGTATGAGCAGTTCTTC. Its protein product is CASSPPLRQYEQFF.

The genes are TRBV6-5 and TRBJ1-1, with D possibly matching TRBD1 (6 bases). Germline V CDR1 and CDR2: MNHEY, SVGAGI. Trimming left V 4 bases short and J 8 bases short, with 11 bases between. The length of the CDR3 is 12 residues. The CDR3 region is CASSSGAIEAFF. DNA of the CDR3: TGTGCCAGCAGTTCGGGGGCGATCGAAGCTTTCTTT.

The CDR3 nucleotides read TGTGCCAGCAGTTTCCTAGCGGGAGCGAACACCGGGGAGCTGTTTTTT. It translates to CASSFLAGANTGELFF. The rearrangement links TRBV27 to TRBJ2-2; TRBD2 agrees at 10 bases. This CDR3 is built from 16 residues. Germline CDR1 is MNHEY and CDR2 is SMNVEV (reference sequence). V gave up 3 bases and J gave up 0 bases; unmatched junction bases: 1.

The table lists this clone with a count of one. The CDR3 region is CASSPFSGAYEQYF. The CDR3 bases are TGTGCCAGCAGCCCATTTTCGGGGGCTTACGAGCAGTACTTC. The chain joins TRBV14 to TRBJ2-7, with D perhaps TRBD1 or TRBD2 (6 bases each). This CDR3 is built from 14 residues. The germline V and J ends were trimmed by 4 bases and 4 bases, with 14 bases remaining between them. Germline-derived CDR1 and CDR2 are SGHDN and FVKESK.

The CDR3 sequence is CASSYGTTDTDTQYF. In nucleotides, the CDR3 is TGTGCCAGCAGCTACGGGACTACAGACACAGATACGCAGTATTTT. The J gene is TRBJ2-3, the V gene TRBV9; TRBD2 matches at 7 bases. The J segment lost 2 bases and the V segment lost 4 bases, leaving 7 bases of the junction unmatched. CDR3 length: 15 residues. CDR1 and CDR2 from the germline V gene are SGDLS and YYNGEE.

The gene calls are TRBV28 and TRBJ1-3, with D unresolved. V was trimmed by 3 bases and J by 2 bases, leaving 8 bases between them. The CDR3 loop spans 14 amino acids. Looked up from germline, CDR1 is MDHEN and CDR2 is SYDVKM. CDR3 amino acids: CASSFWEAGNTIYF. The CDR3 bases are TGTGCCAGCAGTTTCTGGGAGGCTGGAAACACCATATATTTT.

The table lists this clone with many counts. The rearrangement links TRBV5-1 to TRBJ1-1; maybe TRBD1 (5 bases). The V end was cut by 0 bases, the J end by 2 bases, with 17 bases between. The CDR3 has 17 residues. CDR1 and CDR2 from the germline V gene are SGHRS and YFSETQ. The DNA of the CDR3 is TGCGCCAGCAGCTTGGGAATACAGAGGGGCACTAACACTGAAGCTTTCTTT. Translated, it gives CASSLGIQRGTNTEAFF.

In regard to this clone: With only one base between it and a far larger clone, this is likely a read error. The same CDR3 is also encoded by other DNA sequences in this sample. The V gene is TRBV15, the J gene TRBJ2-6, with D perhaps matching TRBD1 (5 bases). CDR1 is LNHNV and CDR2 is YYDKDF in the germline V gene (reference sequence). CDR3 size: 18 residues. CDR3 in amino acids: CATSRPDMAGSGANVLTF. DNA of the CDR3: TGTGCCACCAGCAGACCGGATATGGCCGGCTCTGGGGCCAACGTCCTGACTTTT.

The table lists this clone with many counts. The chain is built from TRBV2 and TRBJ2-2; D might be TRBD1 (6 bases). The CDR3 loop spans 16 amino acids. V lost 3 bases to trimming and J lost 5 bases, with 16 bases between them. CDR1 and CDR2 from the germline V gene are SNHLY and FYNNEI. The CDR3: CASSDEGVILTGELFF. In nucleotides, the CDR3 is TGTGCCAGCAGTGATGAGGGGGTCATACTAACCGGGGAGCTGTTTTTT.

This chain links TRBV10-3 with TRBJ2-2; the D is unclear. The V end was cut by 7 bases, the J end by 3 bases, with 12 bases between. The CDR3 runs 14 residues. Looked up from germline, CDR1 is ENHRY and CDR2 is SYGVKD. CDR3 protein: CAIKSDPDTGELFF. The CDR3 nucleotides are TGTGCCATCAAATCGGACCCCGACACCGGGGAGCTGTTTTTT.

The gene calls are TRBV28 and TRBJ1-1; a weak D match, TRBD1 (6 bases). This CDR3 has 13 amino acids. Looked up from germline, CDR1 is MDHEN and CDR2 is SYDVKM. The V and J ends lost 2 bases and 6 bases respectively, with 10 bases between them. Here the CDR3 reads CASSLIKGAEAFF. CDR3 sequence (DNA): TGTGCCAGCAGTTTAATTAAGGGGGCTGAAGCTTTCTTT.

This clone turned up a few times. The chain couples TRBV25-1 to TRBJ1-1; D is unclear. CDR3 length: 10 amino acids. Trimming shortened V by 9 bases and J by 8 bases, and 10 bases separated the two germline ends. Germline assignment: CDR1 MGHDK and CDR2 SYGVNS. DNA of the CDR3: TGTGCCAGTGGCGGAGCCGAAGCTTTCTTT. It yields the protein CASGGAEAFF.

The chain combines TRBV6-1 with TRBJ1-3; D uncertain. The germline V gene has CDR1 MNHNS and CDR2 SASEGT. The CDR3 length is 16 residues. Trimming pared 0 bases from V and 2 bases from J, leaving 11 bases between. CDR3 DNA: TGTGCCAGCAGTGAAGCTCCGGACCACGCTGGAAACACCATATATTTT. The encoded protein is CASSEAPDHAGNTIYF.

The chain has TRBV5-5 and TRBJ2-5, with D tentatively TRBD1 (5 bases). In germline, CDR1 is SGHKS, CDR2 YYEKEE (reference sequence). The CDR3 contains 13 residues. V lost 4 bases and J 1 base, leaving 8 bases between the germline ends. The DNA of the CDR3 is TGTGCCAGCAGCCTGACAGTCCAAGAGACCCAGTACTTC. Its translation: CASSLTVQETQYF.